These T cell receptor beta chains were read from a single sample in a study of T and B cells in COVID-19 patients. Using its own MiXCR run on the multiplex PCR reads, TCRdb lists one record per CDR3 protein. The table has over 5,500 distinct CDR3 sequences, 31% seen once; the top ten hold around 22%. Sequenced material: blood. The receptors stem from a human donor with active COVID-19. Each CDR3 is given with its conserved first and last residue. D genes are given only for firm matches. Clone sizes are given selectively: once, few, many, or a class where the clone is expanded.

v_gene: TRBV5-1
d_gene: NA
abundance: few
j_gene: TRBJ2-3
CDR3aa: CASSPNPGTDTQYF
CDR3nt: TGCGCCAGCAGCCCAAATCCGGGCACAGATACGCAGTATTTT

v_gene: TRBV7-2
d_gene: NA
abundance: NA
j_gene: TRBJ1-5
CDR3aa: CASSLASGPNQPQHF
CDR3nt: TGTGCCAGCAGCTTAGCGTCGGGCCCCAATCAGCCCCAGCATTTT

v_gene: TRBV18
d_gene: TRBD2
abundance: NA
j_gene: TRBJ2-1
CDR3aa: CASSPLGTSGAHWQFF
CDR3nt: TGTGCCAGCTCACCACTTGGGACTAGCGGGGCCCACTGGCAGTTCTTC

v_gene: TRBV15
d_gene: TRBD1
abundance: few
j_gene: TRBJ1-4
CDR3aa: CATSRDQGGFEKLFF
CDR3nt: TGTGCCACCAGCAGAGATCAGGGGGGGTTTGAAAAACTGTTTTTT

v_gene: TRBV19
d_gene: NA
abundance: once
j_gene: TRBJ1-2
CDR3aa: CATGPDYTF
CDR3nt: TGTGCCACCGGACCGGACTACACCTTC

v_gene: TRBV12-3/TRBV12-4
d_gene: TRBD2
abundance: NA
j_gene: TRBJ2-1
CDR3aa: CASRGASGGGRNEQFF
CDR3nt: TGTGCCAGCAGGGGGGCCTCGGGGGGGGGCCGGAATGAGCAGTTCTTC

v_gene: TRBV11-2
d_gene: NA
abundance: NA
j_gene: TRBJ1-3
CDR3aa: CASSLAGNTIYF
CDR3nt: TGTGCCAGCAGCTTAGCTGGAAACACCATATATTTT

v_gene: TRBV6-6
d_gene: NA
abundance: few
j_gene: TRBJ1-2
CDR3aa: CASSYSETPYGYTF
CDR3nt: TGTGCCAGCAGTTACTCAGAGACACCCTATGGCTACACCTTC

v_gene: TRBV20-1
d_gene: NA
abundance: NA
j_gene: TRBJ1-2
CDR3aa: CSARGQKIGYGYTF
CDR3nt: TGCAGTGCTAGAGGACAGAAGATCGGCTATGGCTACACCTTC

v_gene: TRBV20-1
d_gene: TRBD1
abundance: NA
j_gene: TRBJ2-5
CDR3aa: CSAPRTGAQETQYF
CDR3nt: TGCAGTGCCCCAAGGACAGGGGCCCAAGAGACCCAGTACTTC

v_gene: TRBV6-6
d_gene: NA
abundance: NA
j_gene: TRBJ1-5
CDR3aa: CASSSQRGGDQPQHF
CDR3nt: TGTGCCAGCAGCTCACAACGCGGGGGGGATCAGCCCCAGCATTTT

v_gene: TRBV7-2
d_gene: TRBD2
abundance: once
j_gene: TRBJ2-7
CDR3aa: CASSLSGGPSYEQYF
CDR3nt: TGTGCCAGCAGTCTAAGCGGGGGTCCCTCCTACGAGCAGTACTTC

v_gene: TRBV7-9
d_gene: NA
abundance: NA
j_gene: TRBJ1-3
CDR3aa: CASSLGGGYTLSGNTIYF
CDR3nt: TGTGCCAGCAGCTTGGGGGGGGGTTATACCCTTTCTGGAAACACCATATATTTT

v_gene: TRBV7-2
d_gene: NA
abundance: few
j_gene: TRBJ2-5
CDR3aa: CASSPSSIRETQYF
CDR3nt: TGTGCCAGCAGCCCTAGTTCGATCCGGGAGACCCAGTACTTC

v_gene: TRBV24-1
d_gene: TRBD2
abundance: medium-sized
j_gene: TRBJ2-3
CDR3aa: CATSGGLAMLYSGTQYF
CDR3nt: TGTGCCACCAGTGGGGGACTAGCGATGCTCTATAGCGGTACGCAGTATTTT

v_gene: TRBV18
d_gene: NA
abundance: NA
j_gene: TRBJ1-1
CDR3aa: CASSPEYGEAFF
CDR3nt: TGTGCCAGCTCACCAGAATACGGTGAGGCTTTCTTT

v_gene: TRBV29-1
d_gene: TRBD2
abundance: medium-sized
j_gene: TRBJ2-1
CDR3aa: CSVVGLAGDRYNEQFF
CDR3nt: TGCAGCGTTGTGGGACTAGCGGGCGACCGTTACAATGAGCAGTTCTTC

v_gene: TRBV24-1
d_gene: TRBD2
abundance: NA
j_gene: TRBJ2-3
CDR3aa: CATSDLSTSGPTDTQYF
CDR3nt: TGTGCCACCAGTGATTTGTCGACTAGCGGACCCACAGATACGCAGTATTTT

v_gene: TRBV6-5
d_gene: TRBD2
abundance: medium-sized
j_gene: TRBJ2-5
CDR3aa: CASSLGPSGARPQYF
CDR3nt: TGTGCCAGCAGTTTGGGCCCTAGCGGGGCGCGGCCACAGTACTTC

v_gene: TRBV6-5
d_gene: TRBD2
abundance: NA
j_gene: TRBJ2-3
CDR3aa: CASRHSGGAGTDTQYF
CDR3nt: TGTGCCAGCAGACATAGCGGGGGGGCGGGCACAGATACGCAGTATTTT

v_gene: TRBV5-3
d_gene: TRBD1
abundance: once
j_gene: TRBJ1-5
CDR3aa: CARSLVTKDSGPDRGNQPQHF
CDR3nt: TGTGCCAGAAGCTTGGTTACTAAGGACAGTGGCCCAGACAGGGGCAATCAGCCCCAGCATTTT

v_gene: TRBV18
d_gene: NA
abundance: few
j_gene: TRBJ1-1
CDR3aa: CASSPTLGGWETEAFF
CDR3nt: TGTGCCAGCTCACCCACCTTGGGGGGGTGGGAAACTGAAGCTTTCTTT

v_gene: TRBV20-1
d_gene: NA
abundance: NA
j_gene: TRBJ2-7
CDR3aa: CSARDISRVTDGEQYF
CDR3nt: TGCAGTGCTAGAGATATATCCCGCGTGACAGACGGTGAGCAGTACTTC

v_gene: TRBV5-4
d_gene: NA
abundance: NA
j_gene: TRBJ1-1
CDR3aa: CASSRGGLNTEAFF
CDR3nt: TGTGCCAGCAGCCGTGGGGGGTTGAACACTGAAGCTTTCTTT

v_gene: TRBV4-3
d_gene: TRBD2
abundance: few
j_gene: TRBJ2-7
CDR3aa: CASSLKSGSSGGLSYEQYF
CDR3nt: TGCGCCAGCAGCCTAAAGAGCGGCTCTAGCGGGGGACTCTCCTACGAGCAGTACTTC

v_gene: TRBV6-2/TRBV6-3
d_gene: NA
abundance: NA
j_gene: TRBJ1-1
CDR3aa: CASSPILGGSMNTEAFF
CDR3nt: TGTGCCAGCAGTCCCATCCTGGGGGGATCTATGAACACTGAAGCTTTCTTT

v_gene: TRBV27
d_gene: NA
abundance: few
j_gene: TRBJ1-1
CDR3aa: CASSFSGRPEAFF
CDR3nt: TGTGCCAGCAGTTTTTCAGGGAGGCCTGAAGCTTTCTTT

v_gene: TRBV12-3/TRBV12-4
d_gene: NA
abundance: NA
j_gene: TRBJ2-4
CDR3aa: CASSLTPQNIQYF
CDR3nt: TGTGCCAGCAGTTTAACCCCCCAAAACATTCAGTACTTC

v_gene: TRBV6-6
d_gene: TRBD2
abundance: NA
j_gene: TRBJ2-2
CDR3aa: CASRHSGGAGGELFF
CDR3nt: TGTGCCAGCAGACATAGCGGGGGGGCTGGCGGGGAGCTGTTTTTT

v_gene: TRBV12-3/TRBV12-4
d_gene: NA
abundance: few
j_gene: TRBJ2-2
CDR3aa: CASSLSNTGELFF
CDR3nt: TGTGCCAGCAGTTTATCGAACACCGGGGAGCTGTTTTTT

v_gene: TRBV7-9
d_gene: TRBD2
abundance: NA
j_gene: TRBJ2-7
CDR3aa: CASSLVWRGGVYEQYF
CDR3nt: TGTGCCAGCAGCTTAGTTTGGCGGGGGGGCGTATACGAGCAGTACTTC

v_gene: TRBV5-5
d_gene: NA
abundance: few
j_gene: TRBJ1-1
CDR3aa: CASSLAPVGITEAFF
CDR3nt: TGTGCCAGCAGCTTGGCCCCGGTAGGGATAACTGAAGCTTTCTTT

v_gene: TRBV6-2/TRBV6-3
d_gene: NA
abundance: few
j_gene: TRBJ1-2
CDR3aa: CASSYLKGSTRGYTF
CDR3nt: TGTGCCAGCAGTTACCTGAAAGGCTCTACGAGGGGCTACACCTTC

v_gene: TRBV21-1
d_gene: NA
abundance: NA
j_gene: TRBJ2-5
CDR3aa: CASSKNEGDFPQRGGRETQYF
CDR3nt: TGTGCCAGCAGCAAGAATGAGGGAGACTTCCCCCAGCGGGGGGGCCGAGAGACCCAGTACTTC

v_gene: TRBV6-5
d_gene: NA
abundance: NA
j_gene: TRBJ2-7
CDR3aa: CASSLEESYEQYF
CDR3nt: TGTGCCAGCAGCCTGGAGGAGTCCTACGAGCAGTACTTC

v_gene: TRBV12-3/TRBV12-4
d_gene: NA
abundance: NA
j_gene: TRBJ1-1
CDR3aa: CASSPGTEAFF
CDR3nt: TGTGCCAGCAGCCCCGGGACTGAAGCTTTCTTT

v_gene: TRBV19
d_gene: NA
abundance: NA
j_gene: TRBJ1-5
CDR3aa: CASSDRPLRGVSNQPQHF
CDR3nt: TGTGCCAGTTCCGACCGTCCGTTGCGCGGGGTTAGCAATCAGCCCCAGCATTTT

v_gene: TRBV27
d_gene: TRBD1
abundance: NA
j_gene: TRBJ1-1
CDR3aa: CASSLQGGEAFF
CDR3nt: TGTGCCAGCAGTTTACAGGGGGGTGAAGCTTTCTTT

v_gene: TRBV5-1
d_gene: TRBD1
abundance: NA
j_gene: TRBJ1-2
CDR3aa: CASSVGQGSWGYTF
CDR3nt: TGCGCCAGCAGCGTGGGACAGGGGTCGTGGGGCTACACCTTC

v_gene: TRBV6-5
d_gene: NA
abundance: NA
j_gene: TRBJ1-4
CDR3aa: CASMGTNTEKLFF
CDR3nt: TGTGCCAGCATGGGGACAAATACCGAAAAACTGTTTTTT

v_gene: TRBV5-6
d_gene: TRBD1
abundance: few
j_gene: TRBJ1-4
CDR3aa: CASSSGGGHEKLFF
CDR3nt: TGTGCCAGCAGCTCAGGGGGGGGCCATGAAAAACTGTTTTTT

v_gene: TRBV20-1
d_gene: TRBD1
abundance: few
j_gene: TRBJ1-1
CDR3aa: CSLKSGGGSTEAFF
CDR3nt: TGCAGCCTCAAGTCAGGGGGAGGGAGCACTGAAGCTTTCTTT

v_gene: TRBV6-5
d_gene: NA
abundance: few
j_gene: TRBJ1-2
CDR3aa: CASSYRDYGYTF
CDR3nt: TGTGCCAGCTCATACAGGGACTATGGCTACACCTTC

v_gene: TRBV19
d_gene: NA
abundance: medium-sized
j_gene: TRBJ2-1
CDR3aa: CASNVGGGVHEQFF
CDR3nt: TGTGCCAGCAACGTGGGCGGGGGCGTCCATGAGCAGTTCTTC

v_gene: TRBV4-2
d_gene: NA
abundance: few
j_gene: TRBJ2-7
CDR3aa: CASSQILGQGGGQYF
CDR3nt: TGTGCCAGCAGCCAGATTCTTGGACAGGGAGGGGGGCAGTACTTC

v_gene: TRBV27
d_gene: TRBD2
abundance: NA
j_gene: TRBJ2-7
CDR3aa: CASSLSIAGGLSSYEQYF
CDR3nt: TGTGCCAGCAGTTTATCCATAGCGGGGGGACTTAGCTCCTACGAGCAGTACTTC

v_gene: TRBV27
d_gene: NA
abundance: few
j_gene: TRBJ1-6
CDR3aa: CASRSDLRAVRGSPLHF
CDR3nt: TGTGCCAGCAGGTCCGATCTGCGGGCCGTCAGGGGTTCACCCCTCCACTTT

v_gene: TRBV27
d_gene: TRBD2
abundance: medium-sized
j_gene: TRBJ2-3
CDR3aa: CASYSRLATTDTQYF
CDR3nt: TGTGCCAGCTACTCCCGACTAGCGACCACAGATACGCAGTATTTT

v_gene: TRBV27
d_gene: NA
abundance: NA
j_gene: TRBJ2-7
CDR3aa: CASSLQAVLPRHEQYF
CDR3nt: TGTGCCAGCAGTCTCCAAGCGGTGTTGCCCCGGCACGAGCAGTACTTC

v_gene: TRBV20-1
d_gene: TRBD1
abundance: NA
j_gene: TRBJ2-1
CDR3aa: CSARTGVRHEQFF
CDR3nt: TGCAGTGCTAGGACAGGGGTCCGCCATGAGCAGTTCTTC

v_gene: TRBV7-2
d_gene: TRBD2
abundance: NA
j_gene: TRBJ2-3
CDR3aa: CASSVVGGARPTDTQYF
CDR3nt: TGTGCCAGCAGCGTCGTCGGGGGGGCGCGTCCCACAGATACGCAGTATTTT

v_gene: TRBV6-1
d_gene: NA
abundance: NA
j_gene: TRBJ2-7
CDR3aa: CASSEALRAYEQYF
CDR3nt: TGTGCCAGCAGTGAAGCGCTCAGAGCCTACGAGCAGTACTTC

v_gene: TRBV19
d_gene: NA
abundance: medium-sized
j_gene: TRBJ1-6
CDR3aa: CATQRRHRSSYNSPLHF
CDR3nt: TGTGCCACTCAAAGGCGGCACCGGAGCTCCTATAATTCACCCCTCCACTTT

v_gene: TRBV5-6
d_gene: TRBD2
abundance: medium-sized
j_gene: TRBJ2-3
CDR3aa: CASSLVSGGVDTQYF
CDR3nt: TGTGCCAGCAGCTTGGTTAGCGGGGGAGTAGATACGCAGTATTTT